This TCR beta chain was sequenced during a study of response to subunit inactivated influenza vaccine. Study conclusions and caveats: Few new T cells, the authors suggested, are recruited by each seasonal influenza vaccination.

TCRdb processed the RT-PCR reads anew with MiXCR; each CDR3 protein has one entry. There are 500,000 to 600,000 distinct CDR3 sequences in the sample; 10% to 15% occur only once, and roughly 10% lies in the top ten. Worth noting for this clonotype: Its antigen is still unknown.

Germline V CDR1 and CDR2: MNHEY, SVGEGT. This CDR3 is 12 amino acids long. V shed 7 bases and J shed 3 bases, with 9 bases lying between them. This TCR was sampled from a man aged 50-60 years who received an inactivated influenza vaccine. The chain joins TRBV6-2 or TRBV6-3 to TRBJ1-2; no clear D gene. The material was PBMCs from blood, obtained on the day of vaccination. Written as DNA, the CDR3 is TGTGCCAGCACTGGAGGGTACTATGGCTACACCTTC. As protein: CASTGGYYGYTF.